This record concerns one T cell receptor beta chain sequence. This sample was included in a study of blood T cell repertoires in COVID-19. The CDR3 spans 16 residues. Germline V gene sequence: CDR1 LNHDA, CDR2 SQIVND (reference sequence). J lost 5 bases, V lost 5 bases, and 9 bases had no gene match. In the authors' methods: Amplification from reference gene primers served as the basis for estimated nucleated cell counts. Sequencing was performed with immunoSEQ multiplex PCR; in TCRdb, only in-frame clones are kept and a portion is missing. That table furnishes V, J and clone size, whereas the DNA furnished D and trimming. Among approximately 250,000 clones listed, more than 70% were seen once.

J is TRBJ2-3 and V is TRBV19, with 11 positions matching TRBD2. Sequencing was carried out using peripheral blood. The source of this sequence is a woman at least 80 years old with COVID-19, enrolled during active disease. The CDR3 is CASSVLAGGLIDTQYF. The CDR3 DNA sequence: TGTGCCAGTAGTGTGTTAGCGGGGGGGCTTATAGATACGCAGTATTTT. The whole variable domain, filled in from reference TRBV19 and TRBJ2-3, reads DGGITQSPKYLFRKEGQNVTLSCEQNLNHDAMYWYRQDPGQGLRLIYYSQIVNDFQKGDIAEGYSVSREKKESFPLTVTSAQKNPTAFYLCASSVLAGGLIDTQYFGPGTRLTVL.